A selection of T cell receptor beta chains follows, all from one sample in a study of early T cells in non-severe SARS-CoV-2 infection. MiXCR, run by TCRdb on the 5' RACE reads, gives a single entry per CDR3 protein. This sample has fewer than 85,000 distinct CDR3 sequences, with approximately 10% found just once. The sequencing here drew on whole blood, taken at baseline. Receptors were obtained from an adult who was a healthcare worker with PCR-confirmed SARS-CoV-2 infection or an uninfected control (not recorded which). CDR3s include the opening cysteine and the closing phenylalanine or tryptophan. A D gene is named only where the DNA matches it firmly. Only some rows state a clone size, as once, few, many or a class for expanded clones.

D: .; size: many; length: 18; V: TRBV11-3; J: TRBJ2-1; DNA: TGTGCCAGCAGCCACACCGAGGGGTCCGGAATCTCCGTCAATGAGCAGTTCTTC; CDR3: CASSHTEGSGISVNEQFF
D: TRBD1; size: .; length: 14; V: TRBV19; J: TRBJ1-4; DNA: TGTGCCAGTAGTAACCTCAGGGGGGAGGAAAAACTGTTTTTT; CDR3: CASSNLRGEEKLFF
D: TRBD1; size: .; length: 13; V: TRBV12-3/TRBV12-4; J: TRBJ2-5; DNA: TGTGCCAGCAGGCCGACAGGGCAAGAGACCCAGTACTTC; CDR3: CASRPTGQETQYF
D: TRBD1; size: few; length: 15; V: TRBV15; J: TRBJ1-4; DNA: TGTGCCACCAGCATACCCGGACAGGGGAGTGAAAAACTGTTTTTT; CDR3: CATSIPGQGSEKLFF
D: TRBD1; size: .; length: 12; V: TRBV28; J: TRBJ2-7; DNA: TGTGCCAGCAGAACAGGGGCCTACGAGCAGTACTTC; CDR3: CASRTGAYEQYF
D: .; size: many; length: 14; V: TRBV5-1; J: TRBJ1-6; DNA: TGCGCCAGCAGCTTCAGGACGGGGGATTCACCCCTCCACTTT; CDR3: CASSFRTGDSPLHF
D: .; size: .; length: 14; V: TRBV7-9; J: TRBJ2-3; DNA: TGTGCCACCCGCCGGGAGCTAAGCACAGATACGCAGTATTTT; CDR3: CATRRELSTDTQYF
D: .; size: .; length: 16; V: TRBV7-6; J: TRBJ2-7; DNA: TGTGCCAGCAGCTTACTAGTTCGGGGGCTCAGAGGCGAGCAGTACTTC; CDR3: CASSLLVRGLRGEQYF
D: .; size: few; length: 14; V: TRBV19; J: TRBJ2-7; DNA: TGTGCCAGTAGTAACCCCGGGCACCTCTACGAGCAGTACTTC; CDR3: CASSNPGHLYEQYF
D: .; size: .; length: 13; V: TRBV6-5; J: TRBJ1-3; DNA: TGTGCCAGCACCCCGTTAAATGGAAACACCATATATTTT; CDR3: CASTPLNGNTIYF
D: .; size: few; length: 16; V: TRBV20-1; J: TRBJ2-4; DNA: TGCAGTGCTAGGGTCCCAACGGACCTAGCCAAAAACATTCAGTACTTC; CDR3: CSARVPTDLAKNIQYF
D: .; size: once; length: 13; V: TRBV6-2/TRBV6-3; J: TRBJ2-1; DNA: TGTGCCAGCAGTTACCCAATCGGAGTTCGGCAGTTCTTC; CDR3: CASSYPIGVRQFF
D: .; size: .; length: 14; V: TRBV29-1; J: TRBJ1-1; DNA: TGCAGCGTTGCTGGACCGGGGATGAACACTGAAGCTTTCTTT; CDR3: CSVAGPGMNTEAFF
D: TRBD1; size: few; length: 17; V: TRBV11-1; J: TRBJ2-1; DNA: TGTGCCAGCAGCCCAAAGACAGGGGGAAAGTCCTACAATGAGCAGTTCTTC; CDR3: CASSPKTGGKSYNEQFF
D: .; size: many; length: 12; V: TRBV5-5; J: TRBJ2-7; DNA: TGTGCCAGCAGTTCAGACAGTCGGAGGCAGTACTTC; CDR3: CASSSDSRRQYF
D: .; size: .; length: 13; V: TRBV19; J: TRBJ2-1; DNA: TGTGCCAGTAGTGACGGGATCTACAATGAGCAGTTCTTC; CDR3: CASSDGIYNEQFF
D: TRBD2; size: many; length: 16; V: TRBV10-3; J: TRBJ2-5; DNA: TGTGCCATCAGTGAGGGACTAGCGGGGGGTCAAGAGACCCAGTACTTC; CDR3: CAISEGLAGGQETQYF
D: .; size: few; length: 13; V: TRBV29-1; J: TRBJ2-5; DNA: TGCAGCGGAATCCGGACTCCCCAAGAGACCCAGTACTTC; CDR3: CSGIRTPQETQYF
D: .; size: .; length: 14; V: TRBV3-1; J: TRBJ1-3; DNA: TGTGCCAGCAGCCAAGGGGGGGCTGGAAACACCATATATTTT; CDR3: CASSQGGAGNTIYF
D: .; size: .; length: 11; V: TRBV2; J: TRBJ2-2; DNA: TGTGCCAGCAGTGGTTTGGGGGAGCTGTTTTTT; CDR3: CASSGLGELFF
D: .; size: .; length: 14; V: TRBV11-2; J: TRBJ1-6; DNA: TGTGCCAGCAGCTTAGACAGGGTTGGTTCACCCCTCCACTTT; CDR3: CASSLDRVGSPLHF
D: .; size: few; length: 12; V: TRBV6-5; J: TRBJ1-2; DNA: TGTGCCACCGGGGGGGGGCTGTATGGCTACACCTTC; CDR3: CATGGGLYGYTF
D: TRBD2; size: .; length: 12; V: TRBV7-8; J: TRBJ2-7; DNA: TGTGCCAGCAGCCCCGGGAGGTACGAGCAGTACTTC; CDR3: CASSPGRYEQYF
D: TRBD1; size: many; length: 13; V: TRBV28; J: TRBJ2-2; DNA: TGTGCCAGCCAAGGGACAGTTCAGGGGGAGCTGTTTTTT; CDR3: CASQGTVQGELFF
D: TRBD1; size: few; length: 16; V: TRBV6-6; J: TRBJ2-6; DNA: TGTGCCAGCAGACACCAAACAGGGGCCGGGGCCAACGTCCTGACTTTC; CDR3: CASRHQTGAGANVLTF
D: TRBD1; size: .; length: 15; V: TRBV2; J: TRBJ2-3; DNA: TGTGCCAGCAACCAGGACAGGTCGGGTGTCGATACGCAGTATTTT; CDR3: CASNQDRSGVDTQYF
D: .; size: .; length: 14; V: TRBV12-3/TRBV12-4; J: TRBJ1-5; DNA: TGTGCCAGCAGTGCATGGACGGGCGATCAGCCCCAGCATTTT; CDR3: CASSAWTGDQPQHF
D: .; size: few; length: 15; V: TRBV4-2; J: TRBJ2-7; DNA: TGTGCCAGCAGCCAAGATCGCGAGTACGGGTACGAGCAGTACTTC; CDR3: CASSQDREYGYEQYF
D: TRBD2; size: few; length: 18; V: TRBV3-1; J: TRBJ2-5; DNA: TGTGCCAGCAGCCAACCTCTAGCGGGGTTAAGATCCCAAGAGACCCAGTACTTC; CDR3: CASSQPLAGLRSQETQYF
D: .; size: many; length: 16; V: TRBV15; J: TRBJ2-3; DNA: TGTGCCACCAGCCGCCGTCCGGACCTTAGCACAGATACGCAGTATTTT; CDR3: CATSRRPDLSTDTQYF
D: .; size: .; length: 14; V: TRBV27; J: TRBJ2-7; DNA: TGTGCCAGCAGTTTTGAGGGCAGGGGTTACGAGCAGTACTTC; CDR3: CASSFEGRGYEQYF
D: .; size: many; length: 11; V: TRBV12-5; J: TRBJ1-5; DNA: TGTGCTAGTGGTTTGGGGAGGCCCCAGCATTTT; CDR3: CASGLGRPQHF
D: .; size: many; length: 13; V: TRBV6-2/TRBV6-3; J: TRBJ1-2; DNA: TGTGCCAGCAGTTACGGGGCCCCGAAGGACTACACCTTC; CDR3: CASSYGAPKDYTF
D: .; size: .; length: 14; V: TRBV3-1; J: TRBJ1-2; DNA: TGTGCCAGCAGCCAAGTGGGGCAGGCCATTGGCTACACCTTC; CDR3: CASSQVGQAIGYTF
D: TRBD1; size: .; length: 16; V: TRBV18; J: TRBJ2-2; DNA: TGTGCCAGCTCAACCCGACAGGGGGCGAATACCGGGGAGCTGTTTTTT; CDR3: CASSTRQGANTGELFF
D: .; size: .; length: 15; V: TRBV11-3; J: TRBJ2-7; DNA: TGTGCCAGCAGCCCGTTGCGGGACAGCTTCTACGAGCAGTACTTC; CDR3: CASSPLRDSFYEQYF
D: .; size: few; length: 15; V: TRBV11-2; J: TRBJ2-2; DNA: TGTGCCAGCAGCCCCGGTGGGAAAAGGGTCGGGGAGCTGTTTTTT; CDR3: CASSPGGKRVGELFF
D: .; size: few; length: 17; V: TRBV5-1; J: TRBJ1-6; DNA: TGCGCCAGCAGCTTGGCCATCGGCAGGGGCGGAAATTCACCCCTCCACTTT; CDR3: CASSLAIGRGGNSPLHF
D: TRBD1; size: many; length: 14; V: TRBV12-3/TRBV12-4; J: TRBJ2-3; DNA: TGTGCCAGCGCCCCAGGGGGTAGCACAGATACGCAGTATTTT; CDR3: CASAPGGSTDTQYF
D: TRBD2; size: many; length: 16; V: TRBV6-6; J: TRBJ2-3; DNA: TGTGCCAGCAGTTCAAGGACTAGCGGAACGTCAGATACGCAGTATTTT; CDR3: CASSSRTSGTSDTQYF
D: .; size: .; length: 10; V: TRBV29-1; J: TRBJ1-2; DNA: TGCTCAGTCAGGGCCTATAGCTACACCTTC; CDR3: CSVRAYSYTF
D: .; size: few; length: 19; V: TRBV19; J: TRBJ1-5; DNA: TGTGCCAGTAGTATAGCTCTACACGTAAAAGGCTCGATGGACGAGCCCCAGCATTTT; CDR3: CASSIALHVKGSMDEPQHF
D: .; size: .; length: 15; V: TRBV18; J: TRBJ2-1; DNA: TGTGCCAGCTCACCTGGTCCAACCGGGGGCAATGAGCAGTTCTTC; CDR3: CASSPGPTGGNEQFF
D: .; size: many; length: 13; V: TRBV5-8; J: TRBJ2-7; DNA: TGTGCCAGCAGCTTGGAGGGGAACTACGAGCAGTACTTC; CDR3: CASSLEGNYEQYF
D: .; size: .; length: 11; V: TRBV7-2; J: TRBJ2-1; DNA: TGTGCCAGCAGCCCTCAGAATGAGCAGTTCTTC; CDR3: CASSPQNEQFF
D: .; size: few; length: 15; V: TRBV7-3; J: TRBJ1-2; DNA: TGTGCCAGCAGCCCTGGGGGGCACTTCAACTATGGCTACACCTTC; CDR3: CASSPGGHFNYGYTF